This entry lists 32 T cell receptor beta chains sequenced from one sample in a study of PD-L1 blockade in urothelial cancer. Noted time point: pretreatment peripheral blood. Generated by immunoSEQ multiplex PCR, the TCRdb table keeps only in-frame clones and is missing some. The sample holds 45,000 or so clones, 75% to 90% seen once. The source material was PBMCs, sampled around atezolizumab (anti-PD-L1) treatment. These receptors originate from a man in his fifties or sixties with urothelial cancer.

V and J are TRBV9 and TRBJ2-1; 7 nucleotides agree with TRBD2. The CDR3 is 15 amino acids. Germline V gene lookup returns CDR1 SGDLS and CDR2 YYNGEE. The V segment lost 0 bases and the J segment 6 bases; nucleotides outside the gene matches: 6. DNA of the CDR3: TGTGCCAGCAGCGTAGGGACGACGGGGGGCAATGAGCAGTTCTTC. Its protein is CASSVGTTGGNEQFF.

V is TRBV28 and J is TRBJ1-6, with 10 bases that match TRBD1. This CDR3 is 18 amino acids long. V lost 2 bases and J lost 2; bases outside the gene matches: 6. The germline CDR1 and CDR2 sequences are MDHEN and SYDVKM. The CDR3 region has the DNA TGTGCCAGCAGTTTAGGGGGACAGGGGCGGACCTATAATTCACCCCTCCACTTT. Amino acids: CASSLGGQGRTYNSPLHF.

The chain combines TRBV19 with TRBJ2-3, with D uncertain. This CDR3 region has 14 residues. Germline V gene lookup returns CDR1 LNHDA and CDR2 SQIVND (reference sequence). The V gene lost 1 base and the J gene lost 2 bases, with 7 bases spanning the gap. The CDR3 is CASSIGLNTDTQYF. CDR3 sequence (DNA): TGTGCCAGTAGTATAGGACTGAACACAGATACGCAGTATTTT.

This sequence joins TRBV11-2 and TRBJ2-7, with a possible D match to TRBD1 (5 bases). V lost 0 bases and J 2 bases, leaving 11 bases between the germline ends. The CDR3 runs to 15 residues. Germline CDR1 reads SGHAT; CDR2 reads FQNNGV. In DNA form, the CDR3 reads TGTGCCAGCAGCTTAGAGGAACCAGGGCCCTACGAGCAGTACTTC. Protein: CASSLEEPGPYEQYF. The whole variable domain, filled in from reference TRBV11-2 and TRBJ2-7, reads EAGVAQSPRYKIIEKRQSVAFWCNPISGHATLYWYQQILGQGPKLLIQFQNNGVVDDSQLPKDRFSAERLKGVDSTLKIQPAKLEDSAVYLCASSLEEPGPYEQYFGPGTRLTVT.

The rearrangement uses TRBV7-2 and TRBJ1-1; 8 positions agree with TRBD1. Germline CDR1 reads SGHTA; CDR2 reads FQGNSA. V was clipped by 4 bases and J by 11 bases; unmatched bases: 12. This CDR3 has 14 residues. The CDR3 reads CASSYSGGQTRAFF. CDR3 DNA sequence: TGTGCCAGCAGCTATTCAGGGGGCCAGACCAGGGCTTTCTTT.

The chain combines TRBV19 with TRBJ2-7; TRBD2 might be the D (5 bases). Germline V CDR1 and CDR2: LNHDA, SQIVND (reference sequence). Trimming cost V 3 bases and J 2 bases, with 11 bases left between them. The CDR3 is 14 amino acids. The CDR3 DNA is TGTGCCAGTAGTATTCGGCTAGCAGCCTACGAGCAGTACTTC. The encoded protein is CASSIRLAAYEQYF.

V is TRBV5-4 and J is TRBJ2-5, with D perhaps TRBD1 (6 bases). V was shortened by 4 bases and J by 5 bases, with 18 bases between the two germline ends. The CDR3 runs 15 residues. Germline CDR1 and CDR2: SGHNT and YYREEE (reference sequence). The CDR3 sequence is CASSPHRVVSETQYF. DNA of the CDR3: TGTGCCAGCAGCCCCCACAGGGTAGTTAGTGAGACCCAGTACTTC.

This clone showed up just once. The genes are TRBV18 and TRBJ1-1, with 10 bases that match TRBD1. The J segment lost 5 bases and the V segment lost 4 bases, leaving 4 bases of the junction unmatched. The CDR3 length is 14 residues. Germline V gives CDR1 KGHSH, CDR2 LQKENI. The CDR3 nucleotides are TGTGCCAGCTCACTGGACAGGGGGGAGACTGAAGCTTTCTTT. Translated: CASSLDRGETEAFF.

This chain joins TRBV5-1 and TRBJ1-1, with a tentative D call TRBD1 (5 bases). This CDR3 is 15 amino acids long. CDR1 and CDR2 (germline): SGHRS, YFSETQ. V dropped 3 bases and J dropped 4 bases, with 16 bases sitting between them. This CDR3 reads CASSWTGTAATEAFF. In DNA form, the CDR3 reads TGCGCCAGCAGCTGGACCGGGACTGCGGCCACTGAAGCTTTCTTT.

CDR3 sequence reads: CASSNGGLAVNEQFF. DNA for the CDR3: TGTGCCAGCAGTAATGGGGGACTAGCGGTCAATGAGCAGTTCTTC. This chain uses TRBV5-4 with TRBJ2-1; 11 bases are shared with TRBD2. CDR1 and CDR2 from the germline V gene are SGHNT and YYREEE (reference sequence). J gave up 6 bases and V 5 bases, and 7 bases lay outside the gene matches. The length of the CDR3 is 15 residues.

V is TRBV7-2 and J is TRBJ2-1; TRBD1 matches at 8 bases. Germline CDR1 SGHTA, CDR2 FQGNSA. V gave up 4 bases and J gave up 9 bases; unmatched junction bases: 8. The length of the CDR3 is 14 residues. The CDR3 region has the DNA TGTGCCAGCAGCTCGGACAGGGCGCTTGGTGAGCAGTTCTTC. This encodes CASSSDRALGEQFF.

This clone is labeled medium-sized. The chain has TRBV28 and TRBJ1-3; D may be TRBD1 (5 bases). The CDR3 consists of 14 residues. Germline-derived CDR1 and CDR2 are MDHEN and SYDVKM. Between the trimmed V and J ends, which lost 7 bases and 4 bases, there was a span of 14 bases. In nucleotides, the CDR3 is TGTGCCAGCACCGGGGGAGTAGAAGGAAACACCATATATTTT. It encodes CASTGGVEGNTIYF.

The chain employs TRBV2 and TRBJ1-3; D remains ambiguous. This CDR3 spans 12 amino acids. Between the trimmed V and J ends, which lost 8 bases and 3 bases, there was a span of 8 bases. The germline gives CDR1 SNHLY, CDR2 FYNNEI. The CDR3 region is CASRDNGNTIYF. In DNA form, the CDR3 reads TGTGCCAGCCGCGACAATGGAAACACCATATATTTT.

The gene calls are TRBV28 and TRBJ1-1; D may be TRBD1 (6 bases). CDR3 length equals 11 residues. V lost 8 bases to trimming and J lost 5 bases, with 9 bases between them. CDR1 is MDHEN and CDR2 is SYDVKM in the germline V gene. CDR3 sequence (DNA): TGTGCCAGCCCTAGGGGGACTGAAGCTTTCTTT. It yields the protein CASPRGTEAFF.

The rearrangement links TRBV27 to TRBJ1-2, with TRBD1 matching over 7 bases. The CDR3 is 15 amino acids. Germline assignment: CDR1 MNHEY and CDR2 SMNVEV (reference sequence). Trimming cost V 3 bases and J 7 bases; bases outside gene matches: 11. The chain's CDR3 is CASSFRAAGGGGYTF. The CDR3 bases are TGTGCCAGCAGTTTCCGGGCGGCAGGGGGTGGTGGCTACACCTTC.

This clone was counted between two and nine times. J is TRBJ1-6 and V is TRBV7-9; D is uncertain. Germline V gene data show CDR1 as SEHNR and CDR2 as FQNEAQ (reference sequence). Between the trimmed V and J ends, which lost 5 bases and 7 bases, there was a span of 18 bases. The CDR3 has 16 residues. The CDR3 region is CASSERAGLLNSPLHF. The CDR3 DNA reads TGTGCCAGCAGCGAGAGGGCGGGCCTCTTGAATTCACCCCTCCACTTT.

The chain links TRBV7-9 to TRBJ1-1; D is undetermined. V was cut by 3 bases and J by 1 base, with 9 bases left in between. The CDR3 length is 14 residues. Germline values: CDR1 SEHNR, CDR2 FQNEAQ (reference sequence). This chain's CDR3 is CASSLMGENTEAFF. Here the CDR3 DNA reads TGTGCCAGCAGCTTGATGGGAGAGAACACTGAAGCTTTCTTT.

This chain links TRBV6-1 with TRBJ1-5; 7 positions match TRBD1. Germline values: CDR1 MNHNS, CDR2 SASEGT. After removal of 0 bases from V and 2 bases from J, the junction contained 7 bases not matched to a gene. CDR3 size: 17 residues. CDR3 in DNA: TGTGCCAGCAGTGAAGCGCAAGGACAGGCGGGCAATCAGCCCCAGCATTTT. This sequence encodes CASSEAQGQAGNQPQHF.

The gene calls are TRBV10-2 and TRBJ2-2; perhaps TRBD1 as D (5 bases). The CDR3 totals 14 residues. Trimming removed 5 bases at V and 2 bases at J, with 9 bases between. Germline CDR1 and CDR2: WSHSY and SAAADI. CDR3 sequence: CASSLDTNTGELFF. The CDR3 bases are TGCGCCAGCAGTCTGGACACCAACACCGGGGAGCTGTTTTTT.

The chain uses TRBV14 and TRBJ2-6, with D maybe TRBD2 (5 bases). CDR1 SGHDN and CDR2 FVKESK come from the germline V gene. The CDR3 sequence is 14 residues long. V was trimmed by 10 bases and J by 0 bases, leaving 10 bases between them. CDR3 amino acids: CATNGLSGANVLTF. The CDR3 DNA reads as TGTGCCACGAACGGACTCTCTGGGGCCAACGTCCTGACTTTC.

The CDR3 nucleotides read TGTGCCTGGAGTGGACAAGCGAACACCGGGGAGCTGTTTTTT. This sequence encodes CAWSGQANTGELFF. J is TRBJ2-2 and V is TRBV30; D remains ambiguous. The CDR3 consists of 14 residues. Germline CDR1 GTSNPN, CDR2 SVGIG (reference sequence). V shed 1 base and J shed 0 bases, with 6 bases lying between them.

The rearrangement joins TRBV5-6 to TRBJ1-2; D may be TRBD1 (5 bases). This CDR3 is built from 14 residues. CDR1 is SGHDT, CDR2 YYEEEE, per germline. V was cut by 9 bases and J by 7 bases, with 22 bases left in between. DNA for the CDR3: TGTGCCACCATCAGGAGGGGCCACCTAGTTGGCTACACCTTC. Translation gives CATIRRGHLVGYTF.

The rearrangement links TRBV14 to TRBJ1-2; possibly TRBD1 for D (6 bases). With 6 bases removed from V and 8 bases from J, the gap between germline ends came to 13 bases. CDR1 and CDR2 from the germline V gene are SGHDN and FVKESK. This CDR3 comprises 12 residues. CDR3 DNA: TGTGCCAGCAGTCCAGACAGGAGAGGCTACACCTTC. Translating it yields CASSPDRRGYTF.

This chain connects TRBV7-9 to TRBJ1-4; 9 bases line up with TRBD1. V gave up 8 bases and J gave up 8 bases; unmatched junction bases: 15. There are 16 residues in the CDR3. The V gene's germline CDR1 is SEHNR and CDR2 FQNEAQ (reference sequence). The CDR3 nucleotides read TGTGCCAGCGGTACCGGGACAGGGTCCCCGGGGGAAAAACTGTTTTTT. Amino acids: CASGTGTGSPGEKLFF.

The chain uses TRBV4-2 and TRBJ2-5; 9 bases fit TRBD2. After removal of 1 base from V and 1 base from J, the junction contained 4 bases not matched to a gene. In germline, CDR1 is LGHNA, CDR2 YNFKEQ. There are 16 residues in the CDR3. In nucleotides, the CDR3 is TGTGCCAGCAGCCAAGTTTCTAGCGGGACCCAAGAGACCCAGTACTTC. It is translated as CASSQVSSGTQETQYF.

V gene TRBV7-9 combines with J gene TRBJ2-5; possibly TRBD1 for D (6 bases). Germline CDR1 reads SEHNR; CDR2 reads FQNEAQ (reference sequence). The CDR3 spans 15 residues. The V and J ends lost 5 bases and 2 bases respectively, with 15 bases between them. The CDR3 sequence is CASSPRDDRQETQYF. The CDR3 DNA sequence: TGTGCCAGCAGCCCGAGGGACGACAGGCAAGAGACCCAGTACTTC.

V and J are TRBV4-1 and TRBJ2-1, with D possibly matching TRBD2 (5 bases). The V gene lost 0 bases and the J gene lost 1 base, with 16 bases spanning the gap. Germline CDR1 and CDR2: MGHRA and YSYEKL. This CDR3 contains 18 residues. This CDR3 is CASSQDSARARSYNEQFF. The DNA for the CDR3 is TGCGCCAGCAGCCAAGATTCCGCGCGGGCAAGGTCCTACAATGAGCAGTTCTTC.

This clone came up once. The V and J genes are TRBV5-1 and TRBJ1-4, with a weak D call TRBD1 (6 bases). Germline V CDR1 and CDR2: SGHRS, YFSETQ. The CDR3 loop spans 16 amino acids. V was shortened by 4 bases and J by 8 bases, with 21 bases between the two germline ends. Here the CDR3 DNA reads TGCGCCAGCAGCCCCGCCGGGACACGGGGAGAGGAAAAACTGTTTTTT. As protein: CASSPAGTRGEEKLFF.

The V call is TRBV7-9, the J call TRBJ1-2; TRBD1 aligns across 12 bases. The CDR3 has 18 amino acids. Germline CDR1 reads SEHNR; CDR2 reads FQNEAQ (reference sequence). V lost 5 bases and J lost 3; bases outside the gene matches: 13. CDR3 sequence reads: CASSTRFVGTGGYYGYTF. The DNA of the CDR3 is TGTGCCAGCAGCACGCGGTTTGTTGGGACAGGGGGCTACTATGGCTACACCTTC. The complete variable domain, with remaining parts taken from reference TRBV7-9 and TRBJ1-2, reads DTGVSQNPRHKITKRGQNVTFRCDPISEHNRLYWYRQTLGQGPEFLTYFQNEAQLEKSRLLSDRFSAERPKGSFSTLEIQRTEQGDSAMYLCASSTRFVGTGGYYGYTFGSGTRLTVV.

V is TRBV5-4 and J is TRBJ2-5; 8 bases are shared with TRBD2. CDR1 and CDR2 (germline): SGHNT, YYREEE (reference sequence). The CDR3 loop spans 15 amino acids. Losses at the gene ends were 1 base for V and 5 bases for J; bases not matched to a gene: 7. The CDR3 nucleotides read TGTGCCAGCAGCTTGAGGCTAGCGGGTCGTGAGACCCAGTACTTC. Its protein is CASSLRLAGRETQYF. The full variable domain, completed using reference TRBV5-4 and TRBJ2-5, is ETGVTQSPTHLIKTRGQQVTLRCSSQSGHNTVSWYQQALGQGPQFIFQYYREEENGRGNFPPRFSGLQFPNYSSELNVNALELDDSALYLCASSLRLAGRETQYFGPGTRLLVL.

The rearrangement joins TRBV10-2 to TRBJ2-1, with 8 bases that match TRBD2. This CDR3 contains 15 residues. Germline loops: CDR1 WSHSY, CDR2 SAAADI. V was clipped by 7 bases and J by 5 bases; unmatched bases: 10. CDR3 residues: CASIPLLAADNEQFF. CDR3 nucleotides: TGCGCCAGCATCCCGTTACTAGCGGCGGACAATGAGCAGTTCTTC.

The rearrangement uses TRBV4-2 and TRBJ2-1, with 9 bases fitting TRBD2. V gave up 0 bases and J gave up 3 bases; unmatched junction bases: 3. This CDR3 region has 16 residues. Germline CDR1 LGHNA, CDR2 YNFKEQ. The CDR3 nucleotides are TGTGCCAGCAGCCAAGAATTAGCGGGGGACTACAATGAGCAGTTCTTC. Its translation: CASSQELAGDYNEQFF.